These T cell receptor beta chains were read from a single sample in a study of multiple sclerosis patients with progressive multifocal leukoencephalopathy. Clones were sequenced by immunoSEQ multiplex PCR, and TCRdb holds only the in-frame ones, with some missing. The table has about 30,000 clones, about 90% seen once. This specimen consisted of PBMCs, obtained from a patient treated with natalizumab. These receptor sequences come from a human donor with progressive multifocal leukoencephalopathy. Each CDR3 is given with its conserved first and last residue. The D gene is left open where the match is weak. Clone size is not always given. Where it is, it says once, few, many or a class for expanded clones.

clone size | D gene | J gene | V gene | CDR3 DNA | CDR3 protein
large | - | TRBJ2-2 | TRBV6-4 | TGTGCCAGCAGTGACACAGGAACCGGGGAGCTGTTTTTT | CASSDTGTGELFF
- | TRBD1 | TRBJ1-3 | TRBV10-3 | TGTGCCATCAGCTTTCCCACGACAGGGGCCCCTCAAAACACCATATATTTT | CAISFPTTGAPQNTIYF
- | - | TRBJ1-1 | TRBV12-5 | TGTGCTAGTGGTGAGAAGATGGGGAACACTGAAGCTTTCTTT | CASGEKMGNTEAFF
- | TRBD1 | TRBJ1-2 | TRBV15 | TGTGCCACCAGCAGAGTTGCAGGGGGCGTCTATGGCTACACCTTC | CATSRVAGGVYGYTF
- | - | TRBJ2-2 | TRBV6-5 | TGTGCCAGCAGCTCAGAAGCCGGGGAGCTGTTTTTT | CASSSEAGELFF
- | - | TRBJ2-3 | TRBV25-1 | TGTGCCAGCAGTGAATGGGGTACGCAGTATTTT | CASSEWGTQYF
- | - | TRBJ2-7 | TRBV27 | TGTGCCAGCAGTTCCCTCCCAGGTCCCAGCTCCTACGAGCAGTACTTC | CASSSLPGPSSYEQYF
- | - | TRBJ2-2 | TRBV6-6 | TGTGCCAGCAGTTCCTTCGGACAGCACACCGGGGAGCTGTTTTTT | CASSSFGQHTGELFF
- | - | TRBJ2-5 | TRBV13 | TGTGCCAGCAGCCTCAGGGGGGGTGAGACCCAGTACTTC | CASSLRGGETQYF
- | - | TRBJ1-6 | TRBV5-6 | TGTGCCAGCAGCTTGATGCGGGGAGCCTATAATTCACCCCTCCACTTT | CASSLMRGAYNSPLHF
- | - | TRBJ1-6 | TRBV28 | TGTGCCAGCAGCCCCCTCGGTTCGGATAATTCACCCCTCCACTTT | CASSPLGSDNSPLHF
once | - | TRBJ1-1 | TRBV2 | TGTGCCAGCAGTGATCAGGGGATCTCAAAGGGGATTAGAGCTTTCTTT | CASSDQGISKGIRAFF
- | - | TRBJ1-5 | TRBV10-3 | TGTGCCATCAGTGAGTCGAGGCAGAGCAATCAGCCCCAGCATTTT | CAISESRQSNQPQHF
- | - | TRBJ2-1 | TRBV6-1 | TGTGCCAGCACCCGCAGGATGGAAGTGAGGGAGCAGTTCTTC | CASTRRMEVREQFF
- | - | TRBJ2-7 | TRBV5-1 | TGCGCCAGCAGCCTCGGGGATGGCTCCTACGAGCAGTACTTC | CASSLGDGSYEQYF
- | TRBD2 | TRBJ2-3 | TRBV15 | TGTGCCACCAGCAGGGGCACTAGCGGCACAGATACGCAGTATTTT | CATSRGTSGTDTQYF
- | - | TRBJ2-1 | TRBV2 | TGTGCCAGCAGTGCGGACGGGATGGACTACAATGAGCAGTTCTTC | CASSADGMDYNEQFF
- | - | TRBJ2-7 | TRBV5-1 | TGCGCCAGCAGCTTGGGACAGCCTACCTACGAGCAGTACTTC | CASSLGQPTYEQYF
- | - | TRBJ1-2 | TRBV6-1 | TGTGCCAGCAGTGAGGCTTCAGGACGGGGCTACACCTTC | CASSEASGRGYTF
- | TRBD1 | TRBJ2-7 | TRBV7-2 | TGTGCCAGCAGCTCCCGGGACAGGAAGTCCTACGAGCAGTACTTC | CASSSRDRKSYEQYF
- | TRBD1 | TRBJ2-1 | TRBV7-7 | TGTGCTAGCAGCGATAGGCGGACAGGGAGGAATGAGCAGTTCTTC | CASSDRRTGRNEQFF
- | - | TRBJ1-5 | TRBV28 | TGTGCCAGCAGTAGCGAGAGGAAGCAGCCCCAGCATTTT | CASSSERKQPQHF
- | TRBD1 | TRBJ2-7 | TRBV28 | TGTGCCAGCAGTGGAGGGGGGACAGGGGACTACGAGCAGTACTTC | CASSGGGTGDYEQYF
- | - | TRBJ1-5 | TRBV7-2 | TGTGCCAGCAGCTTTCGGTATAGCAATCAGCCCCAGCATTTT | CASSFRYSNQPQHF
- | - | TRBJ2-5 | TRBV9 | TGTGCCAGCAGCGTAGATGTTACGGCAGGGGTCGGGGAGACCCAGTACTTC | CASSVDVTAGVGETQYF
- | - | TRBJ2-2 | TRBV7-9 | TGTGCCAGCAGCTTAGCCCTAGGGTCCGGGGAGCTGTTTTTT | CASSLALGSGELFF
- | - | TRBJ2-7 | TRBV7-6 | TGTGCCAGCAGCTTAACGGATTCGGTTGGGTCCTACGAGCAGTACTTC | CASSLTDSVGSYEQYF
once | TRBD2 | TRBJ2-1 | TRBV7-6 | TGTGCCAGCAGCTTAGAAGGGACTAGCGGGAGGTGGAGCAATGAGCAGTTCTTC | CASSLEGTSGRWSNEQFF
- | TRBD2 | TRBJ2-3 | TRBV7-2 | TGTGCCAGCAGCTTAGGAGCGGGAGGGCCGATAGATACGCAGTATTTT | CASSLGAGGPIDTQYF
- | TRBD2 | TRBJ2-1 | TRBV19 | TGTGCCAGTAGTATCCTCCCCGCTAGCGGGAGGGTCCATGAGCAGTTCTTC | CASSILPASGRVHEQFF
- | TRBD2 | TRBJ2-3 | TRBV15 | TGTGCCACCAGCAGAGATGGGACTAGCGGGGGACTGAGCACAGATACGCAGTATTTT | CATSRDGTSGGLSTDTQYF